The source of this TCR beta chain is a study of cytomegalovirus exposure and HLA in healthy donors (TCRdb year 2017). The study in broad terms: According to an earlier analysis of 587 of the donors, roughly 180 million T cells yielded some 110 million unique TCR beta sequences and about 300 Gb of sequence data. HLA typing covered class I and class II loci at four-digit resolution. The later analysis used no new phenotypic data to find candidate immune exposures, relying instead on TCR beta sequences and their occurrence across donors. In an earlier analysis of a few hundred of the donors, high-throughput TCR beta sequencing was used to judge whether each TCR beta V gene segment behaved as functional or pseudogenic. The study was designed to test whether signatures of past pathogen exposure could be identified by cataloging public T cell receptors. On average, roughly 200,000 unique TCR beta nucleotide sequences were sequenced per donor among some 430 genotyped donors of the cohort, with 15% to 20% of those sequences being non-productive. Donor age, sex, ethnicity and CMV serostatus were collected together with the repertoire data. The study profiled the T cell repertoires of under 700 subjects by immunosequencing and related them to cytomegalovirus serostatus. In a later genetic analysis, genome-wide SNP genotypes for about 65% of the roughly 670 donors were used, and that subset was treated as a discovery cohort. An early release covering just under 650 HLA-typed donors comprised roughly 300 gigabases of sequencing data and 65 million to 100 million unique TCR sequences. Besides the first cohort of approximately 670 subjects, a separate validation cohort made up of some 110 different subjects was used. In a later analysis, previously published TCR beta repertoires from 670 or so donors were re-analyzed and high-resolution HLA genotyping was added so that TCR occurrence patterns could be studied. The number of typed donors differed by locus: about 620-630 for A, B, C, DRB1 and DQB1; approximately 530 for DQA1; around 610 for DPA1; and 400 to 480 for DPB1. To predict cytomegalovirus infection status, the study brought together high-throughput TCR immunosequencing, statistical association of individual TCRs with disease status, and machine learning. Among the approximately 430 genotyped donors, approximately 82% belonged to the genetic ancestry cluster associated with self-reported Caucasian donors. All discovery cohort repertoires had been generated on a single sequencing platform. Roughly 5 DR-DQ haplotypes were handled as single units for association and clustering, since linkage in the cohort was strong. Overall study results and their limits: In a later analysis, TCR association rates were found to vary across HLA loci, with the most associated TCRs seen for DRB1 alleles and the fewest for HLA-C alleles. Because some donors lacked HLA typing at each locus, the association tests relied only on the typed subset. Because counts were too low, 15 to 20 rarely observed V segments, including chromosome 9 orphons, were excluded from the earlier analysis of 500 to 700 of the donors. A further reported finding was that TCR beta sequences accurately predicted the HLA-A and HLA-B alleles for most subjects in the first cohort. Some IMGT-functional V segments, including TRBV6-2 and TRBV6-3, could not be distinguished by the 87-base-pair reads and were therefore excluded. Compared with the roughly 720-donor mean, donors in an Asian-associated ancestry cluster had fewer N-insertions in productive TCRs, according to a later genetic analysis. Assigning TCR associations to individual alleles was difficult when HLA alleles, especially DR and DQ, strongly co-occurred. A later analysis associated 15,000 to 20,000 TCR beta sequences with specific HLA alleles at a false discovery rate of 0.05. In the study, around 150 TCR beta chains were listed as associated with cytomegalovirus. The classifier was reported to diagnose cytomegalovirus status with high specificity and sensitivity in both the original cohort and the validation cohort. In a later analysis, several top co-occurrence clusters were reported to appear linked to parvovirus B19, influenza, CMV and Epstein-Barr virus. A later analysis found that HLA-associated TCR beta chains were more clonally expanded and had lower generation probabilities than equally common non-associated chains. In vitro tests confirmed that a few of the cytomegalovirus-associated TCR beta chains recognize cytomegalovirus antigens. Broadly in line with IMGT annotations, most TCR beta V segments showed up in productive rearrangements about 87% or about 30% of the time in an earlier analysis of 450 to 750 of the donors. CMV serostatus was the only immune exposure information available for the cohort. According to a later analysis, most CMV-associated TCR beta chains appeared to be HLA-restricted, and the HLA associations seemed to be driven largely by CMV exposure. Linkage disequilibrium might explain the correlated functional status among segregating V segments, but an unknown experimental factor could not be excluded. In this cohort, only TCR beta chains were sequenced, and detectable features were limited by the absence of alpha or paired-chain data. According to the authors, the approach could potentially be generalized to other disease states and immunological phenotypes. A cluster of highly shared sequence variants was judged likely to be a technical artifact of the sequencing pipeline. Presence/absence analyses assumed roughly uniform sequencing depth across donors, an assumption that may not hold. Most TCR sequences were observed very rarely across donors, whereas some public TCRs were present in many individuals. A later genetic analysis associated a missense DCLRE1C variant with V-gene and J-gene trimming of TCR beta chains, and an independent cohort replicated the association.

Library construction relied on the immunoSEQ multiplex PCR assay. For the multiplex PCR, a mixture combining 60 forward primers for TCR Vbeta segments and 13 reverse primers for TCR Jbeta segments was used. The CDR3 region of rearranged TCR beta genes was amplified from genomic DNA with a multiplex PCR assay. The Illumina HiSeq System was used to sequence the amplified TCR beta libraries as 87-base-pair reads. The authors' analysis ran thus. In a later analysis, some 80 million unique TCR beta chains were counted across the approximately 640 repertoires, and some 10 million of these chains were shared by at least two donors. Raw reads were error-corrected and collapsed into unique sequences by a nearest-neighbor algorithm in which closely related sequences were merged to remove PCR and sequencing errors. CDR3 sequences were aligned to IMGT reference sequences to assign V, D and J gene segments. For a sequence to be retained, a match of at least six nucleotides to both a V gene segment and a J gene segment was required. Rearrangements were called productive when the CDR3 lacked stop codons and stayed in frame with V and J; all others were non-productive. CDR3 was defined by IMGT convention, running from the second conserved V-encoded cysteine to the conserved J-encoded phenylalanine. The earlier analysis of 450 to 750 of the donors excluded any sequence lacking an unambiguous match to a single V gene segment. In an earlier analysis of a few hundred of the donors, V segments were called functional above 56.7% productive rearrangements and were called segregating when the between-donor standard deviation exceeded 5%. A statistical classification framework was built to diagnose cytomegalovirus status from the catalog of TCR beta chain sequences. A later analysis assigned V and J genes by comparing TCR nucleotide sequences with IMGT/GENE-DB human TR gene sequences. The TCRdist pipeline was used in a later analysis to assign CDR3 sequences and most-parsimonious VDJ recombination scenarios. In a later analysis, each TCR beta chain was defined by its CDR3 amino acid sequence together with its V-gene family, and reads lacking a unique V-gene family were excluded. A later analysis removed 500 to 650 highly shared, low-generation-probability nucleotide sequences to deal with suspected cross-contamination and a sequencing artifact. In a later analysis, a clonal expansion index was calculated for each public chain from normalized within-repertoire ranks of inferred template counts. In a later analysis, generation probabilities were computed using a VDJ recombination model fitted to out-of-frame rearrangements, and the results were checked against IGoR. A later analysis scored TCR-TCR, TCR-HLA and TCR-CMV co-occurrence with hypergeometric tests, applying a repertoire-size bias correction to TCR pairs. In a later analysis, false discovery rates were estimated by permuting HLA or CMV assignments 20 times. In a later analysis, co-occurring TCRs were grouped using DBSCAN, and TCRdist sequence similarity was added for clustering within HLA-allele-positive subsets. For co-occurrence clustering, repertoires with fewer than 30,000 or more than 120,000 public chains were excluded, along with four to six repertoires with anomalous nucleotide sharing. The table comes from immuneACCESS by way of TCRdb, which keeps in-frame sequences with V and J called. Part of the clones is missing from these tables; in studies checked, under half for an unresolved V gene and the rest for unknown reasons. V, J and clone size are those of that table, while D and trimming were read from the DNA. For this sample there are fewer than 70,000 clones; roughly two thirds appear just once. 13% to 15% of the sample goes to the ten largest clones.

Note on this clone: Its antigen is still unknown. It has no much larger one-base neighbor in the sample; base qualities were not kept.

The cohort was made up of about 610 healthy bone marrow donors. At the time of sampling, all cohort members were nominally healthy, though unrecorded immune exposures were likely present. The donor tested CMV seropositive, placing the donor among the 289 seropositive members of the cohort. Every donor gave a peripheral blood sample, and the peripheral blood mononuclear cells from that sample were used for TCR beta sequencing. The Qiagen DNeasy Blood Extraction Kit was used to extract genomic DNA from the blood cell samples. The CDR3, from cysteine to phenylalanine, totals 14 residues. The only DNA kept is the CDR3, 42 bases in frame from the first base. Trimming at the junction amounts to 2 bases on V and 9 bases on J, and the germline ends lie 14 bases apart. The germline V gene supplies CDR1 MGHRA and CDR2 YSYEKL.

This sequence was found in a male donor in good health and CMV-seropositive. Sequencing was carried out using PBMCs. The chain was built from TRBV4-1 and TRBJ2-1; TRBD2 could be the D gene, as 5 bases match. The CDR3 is CASSQPGREGEQFF. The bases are TGCGCCAGCAGCCAACCCGGTCGAGAGGGTGAGCAGTTCTTC.